Following are 20 T cell receptor beta chains from one sample sequenced in a study of blood T cells in healthy people across ages. It was with a sample-barcoded 5' primer and a J-beta primer mix that a second PCR of about 7 to 12 cycles was run. TCRdb reanalysed the 5' RACE reads using MiXCR and keeps one entry per CDR3 protein. Of some 1 million distinct CDR3 sequences listed, 35% to 55% are singletons. Sequencing was done on a sample of blood. The receptors shown here come from a woman aged 55-70 years in good health.

The chain links TRBV5-1 to TRBJ2-7; 10 positions agree with TRBD2. Germline V gene sequence: CDR1 SGHRS, CDR2 YFSETQ. V gave up 0 bases and J gave up 5 bases; unmatched junction bases: 11. This CDR3 has 17 residues. CDR3 bases: TGCGCCAGCAGCTTGGCGGGTGCTAGCGGGAGTAACCACGAGCAGTACTTC. This codes for CASSLAGASGSNHEQYF. The full variable domain, in which reference TRBV5-1 and TRBJ2-7 provide the parts outside the CDR3, is KAGVTQTPRYLIKTRGQQVTLSCSPISGHRSVSWYQQTPGQGLQFLFEYFSETQRNKGNFPGRFSGRQFSNSRSEMNVSTLELGDSALYLCASSLAGASGSNHEQYFGPGTRLTVT.

For this clonotype: Sequence at one end of the junction differs from germline and may be a read error. The CDR3 sequence: CASSLGAGSSYKQYF. The CDR3 DNA follows: TGTGCCAGCAGCTTAGGGGCGGGAAGCTCCTACAAGCAGTACTTC. The chain combines TRBV13 with TRBJ2-7; perhaps TRBD2 as D (6 bases). CDR3 size: 15 residues. Germline V gene lookup returns CDR1 PRHDT and CDR2 FYEKMQ (reference sequence).

The rearrangement joins TRBV6-1 to TRBJ1-3; D gene unclear. Germline lookup yields CDR1 MNHNS and CDR2 SASEGT. The CDR3 has 11 residues. V dropped 8 bases and J dropped 3 bases, with 5 bases sitting between them. The CDR3 coding sequence is TGTGCCAGCGAACTTGGAAACACCATATATTTT. Translating gives CASELGNTIYF.

At least ten counts were recorded for this clonotype. The V call is TRBV7-9, the J call TRBJ2-7; D is unclear. Germline CDR1 SEHNR, CDR2 FQNEAQ (reference sequence). V lost 6 bases to trimming and J lost 3 bases, with 9 bases between them. CDR3 size: 12 residues. The CDR3 nucleotides are TGTGCCAGCAGTACTACGGGCTACGAGCAGTACTTC. Translation gives CASSTTGYEQYF.

The rearrangement links TRBV15 to TRBJ1-5; maybe TRBD1 (5 bases). V lost 3 bases to trimming and J lost 5 bases, with 17 bases between them. Germline-derived CDR1 and CDR2 are LNHNV and YYDKDF (reference sequence). This CDR3 comprises 16 residues. CDR3 bases: TGTGCCACCAGCAGGGAATTGGCGGGGACGGATCAGCCCCAGCATTTT. It yields the protein CATSRELAGTDQPQHF.

This clonotype was observed a handful of times. The chain joins TRBV10-3 to TRBJ2-7, with D tentatively TRBD1 (6 bases). Trimming removed 10 bases from V and 1 base from J, with 14 bases in between. Germline lookup yields CDR1 ENHRY and CDR2 SYGVKD. The CDR3 contains 13 residues. CDR3 amino acids: CATLDSDSYEQYF. The CDR3 DNA follows: TGTGCCACCTTGGACAGCGATTCCTACGAGCAGTACTTC.

This clonotype was seen more than once but under ten times. The CDR3 loop reads CAIRTGSGNEQFF. The CDR3 DNA reads TGTGCCATCAGGACGGGGAGTGGAAATGAGCAGTTCTTC. The genes are TRBV10-3 and TRBJ2-1; D is perhaps TRBD2 (5 bases). The CDR3 contains 13 residues. Between the trimmed V and J ends, which lost 6 bases and 7 bases, there was a span of 13 bases. Per the germline V gene, CDR1 is ENHRY and CDR2 is SYGVKD.

In this sample, this clonotype turned up once. One end of the junction fails to match germline, which may point to a read error. The chain is built from TRBV30 and TRBJ1-5; no reliable D call. This CDR3 is built from 14 residues. CDR1 is GTSNPN and CDR2 is SVGIG in the germline V gene (reference sequence). The CDR3 spells CAWSVGSVNQPHHF. The CDR3 nucleotides read TGTGCCTGGAGTGTAGGGTCAGTAAATCAGCCCCACCATTTT.

The V and J genes are TRBV20-1 and TRBJ1-2; D possibly corresponds to TRBD1 (5 bases). Germline CDR1 reads DFQATT; CDR2 reads SNEGSKA (reference sequence). Trimming stripped 3 bases from V and 1 base from J, with 12 bases between. The CDR3 sequence is 14 residues long. The CDR3, as DNA: TGCAGTGCTAGCGGGACCGAAGATAACTATGGCTACACCTTC. Translating gives CSASGTEDNYGYTF.

This clonotype was counted between two and nine times. V usage is TRBV14 and J usage is TRBJ1-6; D is perhaps TRBD1 (6 bases). CDR1 and CDR2 (germline): SGHDN, FVKESK. V was shortened by 7 bases and J by 3 bases, with 10 bases between the two germline ends. The CDR3 sequence is 14 residues long. The CDR3 protein is CASTTDSYNSPLHF. Written as DNA, the CDR3 is TGTGCCAGCACCACGGACAGCTATAATTCACCCCTCCACTTT.

Only a few counts were recorded for this clonotype. The chain carries TRBV5-1 and TRBJ2-7, with D tentatively TRBD1 (5 bases). The J call is uncertain, as TRBJ2-5 better fits the DNA end. Germline V gene data show CDR1 as SGHRS and CDR2 as YFSETQ. CDR3 size: 14 residues. The CDR3 reads CASSFPGLSETQYF. The CDR3 DNA reads as TGCGCCAGCAGCTTTCCAGGGTTGAGTGAGACCCAGTACTTC.

The J gene is TRBJ2-7, the V gene TRBV20-1, with 9 nucleotides matching TRBD1. Germline V CDR1 and CDR2: DFQATT, SNEGSKA (reference sequence). There are 16 residues in the CDR3. J lost 3 bases, V lost 2 bases, and 11 bases had no gene match. The CDR3 nucleotides are TGCAGTGCTAGACCGGTAGTAGGGACAGGGCACTACGAGCAGTACTTC. This sequence encodes CSARPVVGTGHYEQYF.

DNA of the CDR3: TGCGCCAGCAGCTGGGGGGACGGTCTTGAGCAGTACTTC. Translated: CASSWGDGLEQYF. The gene calls are TRBV5-1 and TRBJ2-7; a weak D match, TRBD2 (6 bases). In germline, CDR1 is SGHRS, CDR2 YFSETQ. The CDR3 runs to 13 residues. The V and J ends lost 3 bases and 7 bases respectively, with 14 bases between them.

The chain couples TRBV2 to TRBJ1-2, with TRBD1 as a possible D gene (5 bases). V lost 7 bases and J lost 4, with 16 bases in between. The CDR3 is 14 residues long. CDR1 and CDR2 from the germline V gene are SNHLY and FYNNEI. In DNA form, the CDR3 reads TGTGCCAGCAAATCGACAGAGGGGACCTATGGCTACACCTTC. Translation: CASKSTEGTYGYTF.

V gene TRBV7-9 combines with J gene TRBJ2-5; 9 nucleotides align to TRBD2. The J call may be incorrect, as the DNA end agrees better with TRBJ2-7. Germline-derived CDR1 and CDR2 are SEHNR and FQNEAQ (reference sequence). The CDR3 has 14 amino acids. The CDR3 loop is CASSSSGTTYEQYF. The CDR3 DNA reads TGTGCCAGCAGCTCTAGCGGGACAACCTACGAGCAGTACTTC.

The V call is TRBV5-1, the J call TRBJ1-4, with a possible D match to TRBD1 (6 bases). Germline V gene data show CDR1 as SGHRS and CDR2 as YFSETQ. The CDR3 length is 14 residues. Trimming pared 2 bases from V and 4 bases from J, leaving 9 bases between. CDR3 coding DNA: TGCGCCAGCAGCTTTCAGGACAGTAATGAAAAACTGTTTTTT. Translation: CASSFQDSNEKLFF.

V and J are TRBV12-3 or TRBV12-4 and TRBJ2-1, with D tentatively TRBD2 (6 bases). CDR3 length: 14 amino acids. With 0 bases removed from V and 9 bases from J, the gap between germline ends came to 12 bases. CDR3 coding DNA: TGTGCCAGCAGTTTAGCGGGAGGTTTCAGTGAGCAGTTCTTC. It encodes CASSLAGGFSEQFF.

The J gene is TRBJ2-3, the V gene TRBV20-1, with D possibly matching TRBD2 (6 bases). This CDR3 comprises 13 residues. The germline gives CDR1 DFQATT, CDR2 SNEGSKA (reference sequence). Deletions cut 3 bases from V and 2 bases from J, with 9 bases between. The CDR3 loop reads CSARDYYTDTQYF. CDR3 bases: TGCAGTGCTAGGGACTATTACACAGATACGCAGTATTTT.

The genes are TRBV13 and TRBJ2-1, with 7 bases that match TRBD2. CDR1 is PRHDT and CDR2 is FYEKMQ in the germline V gene (reference sequence). Unmatched junction bases numbered 8, after V lost 6 bases and J lost 9 bases. The CDR3 sequence is 13 residues long. The CDR3 coding sequence is TGTGCCAGCAGTGGGGGGGGACGGACTGAGCAGTTCTTC. It is translated as CASSGGGRTEQFF.

J is TRBJ1-2 and V is TRBV6-5, with a possible D match to TRBD1 (6 bases). The CDR3 spans 15 residues. V was shortened by 6 bases and J by 0 bases, with 14 bases between the two germline ends. Germline values: CDR1 MNHEY, CDR2 SVGAGI. The CDR3 DNA reads as TGTGCCAGCAGAGGGGGGACCCTTCCTAACTATGGCTACACCTTC. Its protein is CASRGGTLPNYGYTF.